This T cell receptor beta chain was found in a study of blood T cell repertoires in COVID-19. Looking at the study overall: The United States, Italy and Spain provided the acute and convalescent COVID-19 samples. T cells, B-cell-depleted T cells, or PBMCs supplied cDNA or gDNA.

As handled by the study authors: Researchers report that nucleated cell counts were estimated from reference gene primer amplification. Only in-frame clones appear in the TCRdb table, and some are missing; sequencing was by immunoSEQ multiplex PCR. That table furnishes V, J and clone size, whereas the DNA furnished D and trimming. The sample shows about 150,000 clones, around 81% of them seen only once. V shed 1 base and J 6 bases; nucleotides not matched to a gene: 11. This CDR3 region has 18 residues. Germline-derived CDR1 and CDR2 are SGHAT and FQNNGV. This rearrangement joins TRBV11-2 to TRBJ2-1; 11 bases are a match to TRBD2. This clonotype was sampled from a middle-aged woman with active or convalescent COVID-19. The sequencing input was peripheral blood. DNA of the CDR3: TGTGCCAGCAGCTTAGGGAAGTTAGCGGGAGGGCCGGGCAATGAGCAGTTCTTC. Amino acids: CASSLGKLAGGPGNEQFF.